This T cell receptor beta chain was sequenced in a study of blood T cell repertoires in COVID-19. Study context: Whether acute or convalescent, the COVID-19 samples came from the United States, Italy and Spain. PBMCs, B-cell-depleted T cells, or T cells provided the cDNA or gDNA that made up the material.

Trimming shortened V by 1 base and J by 2 bases, and 10 bases separated the two germline ends. The germline gives CDR1 SGDLS, CDR2 YYNGEE. The CDR3 totals 15 residues. Source study methods: Nucleated cell number was recorded as an estimate derived from reference gene primer amplification. TCRdb's copy holds only in-frame clones and misses some; the assay was immunoSEQ multiplex PCR. Clone size and V and J calls were adopted from that table, with D and trimming inferred from the DNA. The sample holds 110,000 to 150,000 clones, over 70% seen once. The sequenced sample consisted of peripheral blood. The clonotype comes from a human donor in a cohort sampled during active COVID-19. The chain combines TRBV9 with TRBJ2-1; weak D call: TRBD1 (5 bases). The CDR3 loop is CASSVIGVAYNEQFF. The CDR3 nucleotides are TGTGCCAGCAGCGTAATAGGGGTGGCCTACAATGAGCAGTTCTTC.